The next 18 T cell receptor beta chains were all read from a single sample in a study of T cells in Graves' hyperthyroidism and ophthalmopathy (dated by TCRdb to the late 2010s). The method behind the library was multiplex PCR. Data came from an Illumina HiSeq 2000. Amplification of TCR beta CDR3 regions was carried out from RNA transcripts. For the first round of RT-PCR on the TCR CDR3, the HTBI primer set was used together with the Qiagen OneStep RT-PCR kit. The public reads were reanalyzed by TCRdb: fastp trimming at Q25, MiXCR alignment, in-frame beta chains only. Rows are combined by CDR3 protein, so each entry shows the most common genes and DNA. Counted in this sample were around 420,000 distinct CDR3 sequences; approximately 14% of them appeared once. The ten largest clones capture approximately 7.5% of the sample. The sequenced sample consisted of blood. These receptors originate from a woman aged 18 to 35 with Graves' hyperthyroidism.

This clonotype has a count of ten or more. This chain joins TRBV6-1 and TRBJ1-6; D perhaps matches TRBD1 (6 bases). The germline V and J ends were trimmed by 3 bases and 10 bases, with 19 bases remaining between them. The CDR3 sequence is 16 residues long. Germline V gene lookup returns CDR1 MNHNS and CDR2 SASEGT. The CDR3 DNA sequence: TGTGCCAGCAGTGAGTCTTTGGTCAGGGGAAACTCACCCCTCCACTTT. This gives the protein CASSESLVRGNSPLHF.

This clonotype came up a few times. This chain uses TRBV5-1 with TRBJ2-2; TRBD1 matches at 8 bases. V lost 2 bases, J lost 4 bases, and 1 base stayed unmatched. This CDR3 spans 14 amino acids. Per the germline V gene, CDR1 is SGHRS and CDR2 is YFSETQ. This CDR3 reads CASSLTGGTGELFF. CDR3 coding DNA: TGCGCCAGCAGCTTAACAGGGGGCACCGGGGAGCTGTTTTTT.

This clonotype was observed many times. CDR3 bases: TGTGCCAGCAGCTTGGGGACTAGTCAGGGTGAGCAGTTCTTC. As protein: CASSLGTSQGEQFF. V and J are TRBV11-2 and TRBJ2-1, with TRBD2 identical over 8 bases. The CDR3 is 14 residues long. The V gene end was trimmed by 3 bases and the J gene end by 9 bases; junction bases not matched to a gene: 7. Germline V gene sequence: CDR1 SGHAT, CDR2 FQNNGV.

This clonotype was found a few times. In DNA, the CDR3 is TGTGCCATCAGTGATACGGTCTATTCTAACTATGGCTACACCTTC. This gives the protein CAISDTVYSNYGYTF. The rearrangement uses TRBV10-3 and TRBJ1-2; no clear D gene. The CDR3 sequence is 15 residues long. V lost 3 bases and J lost 0, with 11 bases in between. The germline CDR1 and CDR2 sequences are ENHRY and SYGVKD.

The table lists this clonotype with many counts. The genes are TRBV2 and TRBJ2-1; TRBD1 is a possible D gene (6 bases). There are 15 residues in the CDR3. With 7 bases removed from V and 0 bases from J, the gap between germline ends came to 13 bases. The V gene's germline CDR1 is SNHLY and CDR2 FYNNEI. The CDR3 spells CASKGESSSYNEQFF. CDR3 DNA: TGTGCCAGCAAGGGGGAATCCAGCTCCTACAATGAGCAGTTCTTC.

This clonotype was seen many times. This chain uses TRBV7-3 with TRBJ2-3; D ambiguous. The CDR3 spans 16 residues. The V end lost 0 bases, the J end lost 1 base, and 11 bases lay between the germline ends. The germline V gene has CDR1 SGHTA and CDR2 FQGTGA. The CDR3 spells CASSLTASFGTDTQYF. DNA of the CDR3: TGTGCCAGCAGCTTAACGGCAAGTTTCGGCACAGATACGCAGTATTTT.

This clonotype was found many times. The rearrangement joins TRBV5-1 to TRBJ2-7; TRBD1 aligns across 9 bases. Germline-derived CDR1 and CDR2 are SGHRS and YFSETQ. The CDR3 extends over 13 amino acids. V shed 8 bases, J shed 3 bases, and the junction held 6 bases outside the gene matches. CDR3: CASKGQGNYEQYF. Written as DNA, the CDR3 is TGCGCCAGTAAAGGACAGGGGAACTACGAGCAGTACTTC.

This clonotype was found many times. The chain links TRBV27 to TRBJ2-2; no definite D call. Trimming pared 1 base from V and 7 bases from J, leaving 7 bases between. Germline CDR1 reads MNHEY; CDR2 reads SMNVEV (reference sequence). This CDR3 has 13 residues. CDR3 in amino acids: CASSLYLGGELFF. The CDR3 coding sequence is TGTGCCAGCAGTTTATACCTGGGCGGGGAGCTGTTTTTT.

The chain has TRBV6-6 and TRBJ2-2; the D is unclear. V was cut by 2 bases and J by 4 bases, with 11 bases left in between. CDR1 and CDR2 (germline): MNHNY, SVGAGI (reference sequence). The CDR3 has 15 amino acids. The CDR3 nucleotides read TGTGCCAGCAGTTACGCCCAGCTGGCCACCGGGGAGCTGTTTTTT. Encoded protein: CASSYAQLATGELFF.

This clonotype was seen ten or more times. This chain joins TRBV10-3 and TRBJ2-2, with 11 bases matching TRBD2. The V segment lost 7 bases and the J segment 0 bases; nucleotides outside the gene matches: 4. The CDR3 covers 16 residues. CDR1 and CDR2 from the germline V gene are ENHRY and SYGVKD. CDR3 sequence (DNA): TGTGCCATCAAAGGGACTAGCGGAACGAACACCGGGGAGCTGTTTTTT. Its protein is CAIKGTSGTNTGELFF.

Only a few counts were recorded for this clonotype. The V gene is TRBV7-2, the J gene TRBJ2-7; D is unresolved. Trimming shortened V by 2 bases and J by 2 bases, and 13 bases separated the two germline ends. Germline V lookup: CDR1 SGHTA, CDR2 FQGNSA. The length of the CDR3 is 15 residues. The CDR3 loop is CASSLYASGTYEQYF. The CDR3 DNA reads as TGTGCCAGCAGCTTATATGCCTCAGGAACCTACGAGCAGTACTTC.

This rearrangement joins TRBV7-9 to TRBJ2-6, with 7 nucleotides matching TRBD2. CDR3 size: 16 residues. The V gene's germline CDR1 is SEHNR and CDR2 FQNEAQ (reference sequence). J was trimmed by 2 bases and V by 3 bases; bases with no gene match: 4. CDR3 amino acids: CASSLGGGAGANVLTF. CDR3 coding DNA: TGTGCCAGCAGCTTGGGGGGGGGAGCTGGGGCCAACGTCCTGACTTTC.

The table lists this clonotype with many counts. The chain combines TRBV27 with TRBJ2-1; D is undetermined. The germline V gene encodes CDR1 MNHEY and CDR2 SMNVEV (reference sequence). CDR3 length equals 13 residues. The V end was cut by 7 bases, the J end by 0 bases, with 7 bases between. The CDR3 spells CASKRSSYNEQFF. The CDR3 DNA reads TGTGCCAGCAAGAGGAGCTCCTACAATGAGCAGTTCTTC.

This clonotype was seen at least ten times. The chain combines TRBV5-8 with TRBJ2-1; 9 bases agree with TRBD2. After removal of 0 bases from V and 7 bases from J, the junction contained 8 bases not matched to a gene. Looked up from germline, CDR1 is SGHTS and CDR2 is YDEGEE. This CDR3 has 16 amino acids. The CDR3 DNA sequence: TGTGCCAGCAGCTTGGGAGGGCTAGCGGGACAAAATGAGCAGTTCTTC. Translation gives CASSLGGLAGQNEQFF.

Ten or more counts support this clonotype. The rearrangement joins TRBV5-1 to TRBJ2-5; D is unclear. The CDR3 covers 14 residues. Trimming removed 5 bases from V and 2 bases from J, with 13 bases in between. Germline V gene lookup returns CDR1 SGHRS and CDR2 YFSETQ. CDR3 bases: TGCGCCAGCAGTTACGACTTGATTCAAGAGACCCAGTACTTC. It codes for CASSYDLIQETQYF.

The gene calls are TRBV9 and TRBJ2-1, with 8 bases identical to TRBD2. CDR1 SGDLS and CDR2 YYNGEE come from the germline V gene. Trimming removed 3 bases from V and 7 bases from J; junction bases left unmatched: 12. This CDR3 is built from 16 residues. The CDR3 reads CASSAGGGGLRNEQFF. In DNA form, the CDR3 reads TGTGCCAGCAGCGCGGGGGGGGGAGGACTTCGGAATGAGCAGTTCTTC.

In this sample, this clonotype turned up many times. V gene TRBV2 combines with J gene TRBJ2-7; D is possibly TRBD2 (6 bases). Trimming took off 5 bases at V and 6 bases at J, with 17 bases between the two ends. The CDR3 spans 14 residues. CDR1 and CDR2 from the germline V gene are SNHLY and FYNNEI. The CDR3 region is CASSRSSGVSEQYF. DNA for the CDR3: TGTGCCAGCAGTCGCTCCTCGGGGGTAAGCGAGCAGTACTTC.

At least ten counts were recorded for this clonotype. The V call is TRBV3-1, the J call TRBJ2-1; TRBD2 matches 9 bases. CDR3 length: 17 amino acids. Trimming took 0 bases from V and 6 from J; bases not matched to a gene: 9. Germline V gives CDR1 LGHDT, CDR2 YNNKEL (reference sequence). As DNA, the CDR3 is TGTGCCAGCAGCCAAGATCGTTCTAGCGGGATTTTCAATGAGCAGTTCTTC. Its translation is CASSQDRSSGIFNEQFF.